This T cell receptor (beta chain) stems from a study of CD8+ T cells in alopecia areata. Study-wide background: For the treated group, dosing was oral tofacitinib at 5 to 10 mg twice daily.

Trimming pared 0 bases from V and 4 bases from J, leaving 2 bases between. The germline gives CDR1 SGHKS, CDR2 YYEKEE (reference sequence). This CDR3 spans 11 amino acids. Once RNA had been extracted, it was reverse transcribed into cDNA to act as the sequencing template. The assay was immunoSEQ multiplex PCR, and TCRdb's table has in-frame clones only and misses some. The sample carries over 120,000 clones, about 47% recorded once. Alopecia areata patients provided lesional scalp punch biopsies and peripheral blood. This TCR came from a human donor with alopecia areata. The sequences come from CD4+ T cells sorted from blood, collected at week 0. This chain links TRBV5-5 with TRBJ2-7; D is ambiguous. CDR3 in amino acids: CASSLEYEQYF. In DNA, the CDR3 is TGTGCCAGCAGCTTGGAATACGAGCAGTACTTC. The full variable domain, its missing parts supplied by reference TRBV5-5 and TRBJ2-7, is DAGVTQSPTHLIKTRGQQVTLRCSPISGHKSVSWYQQVLGQGPQFIFQYYEKEERGRGNFPDRFSARQFPNYSSELNVNALLLGDSALYLCASSLEYEQYFGPGTRLTVT.